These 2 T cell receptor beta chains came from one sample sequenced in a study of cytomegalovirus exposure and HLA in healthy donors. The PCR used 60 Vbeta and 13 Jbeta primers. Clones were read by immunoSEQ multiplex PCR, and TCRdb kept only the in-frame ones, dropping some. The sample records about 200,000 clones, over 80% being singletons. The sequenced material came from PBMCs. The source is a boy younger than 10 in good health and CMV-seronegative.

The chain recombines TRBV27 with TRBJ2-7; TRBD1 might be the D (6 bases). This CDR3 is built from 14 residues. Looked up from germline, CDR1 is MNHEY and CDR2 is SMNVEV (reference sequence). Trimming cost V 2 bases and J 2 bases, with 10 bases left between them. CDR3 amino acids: CASSLRDTAYEQYF. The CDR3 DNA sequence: TGTGCCAGCAGTTTAAGGGACACTGCCTACGAGCAGTACTTC.

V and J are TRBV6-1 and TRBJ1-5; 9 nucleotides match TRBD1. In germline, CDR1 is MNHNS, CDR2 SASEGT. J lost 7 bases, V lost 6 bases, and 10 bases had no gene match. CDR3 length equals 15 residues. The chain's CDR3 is CASRSRDRVGQPQHF. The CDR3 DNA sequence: TGTGCCAGCAGGTCCCGGGACAGGGTCGGGCAGCCCCAGCATTTT.